Listed below are T cell receptor beta chains from one sample, sequenced in a study of beta chain features in type 1 diabetes. Using immunoSEQ multiplex PCR, the repertoire was profiled, and TCRdb retains in-frame clones only, with some absent. Of 150,000 to 180,000 clones listed, approximately 8.1% are singletons. The sequenced sample was central memory CD4+ T cells from blood. Every receptor here comes from a man between 18 and 29 years old in good health. Each CDR3 is given with its conserved first and last residue. D genes are given only for firm matches. A clone size is listed for some rows: how often the clone was seen (once, few, many), or a class if it is expanded.

J,size,V,D,DNA,CDR3
TRBJ2-7,many,TRBV29-1,TRBD1,TGCAGCGTTGAAGCGGTGTGGAACAGGGGGCTTTACGAGCAGTACTTC,CSVEAVWNRGLYEQYF
TRBJ2-5,many,TRBV18,TRBD1,TGTGCCAGCTCCCCGGGACAGCAAGAGACCCAGTACTTC,CASSPGQQETQYF
TRBJ1-5,few,TRBV5-1,TRBD1,TGCGCCAGCAGCTTGGGGGACAGGGTTAATCAGCCCCAGCATTTT,CASSLGDRVNQPQHF
TRBJ2-2,.,TRBV11-2,TRBD2,TGTGCCAGCAGCCCGCCGGGGGGAATCGGGGAGCTGTTTTTT,CASSPPGGIGELFF
TRBJ2-7,many,TRBV30,TRBD1,TGTGCCTGGAGTCCAACAGGGGGAAGGTCCTACGAGCAGTACTTC,CAWSPTGGRSYEQYF
TRBJ2-2,.,TRBV30,.,TGTGCCTGGAACAGGGCAGGGGCCGGGGAGCTGTTTTTT,CAWNRAGAGELFF
TRBJ1-1,.,TRBV10-3,TRBD1,TGTGCCATCCGGGACAGACCGAACACTGAAGCTTTCTTT,CAIRDRPNTEAFF
TRBJ2-7,many,TRBV30,TRBD1,TGTGCGGGCCACAGGGGAAACGAGCAGTACTTC,CAGHRGNEQYF
TRBJ2-5,few,TRBV5-4,.,TGTGCCAGCAGCTTGGGGGGAGGACTGGGGAACCAAGAGACCCAGTACTTC,CASSLGGGLGNQETQYF
TRBJ2-1,many,TRBV7-8,TRBD2,TGTGCCAGCATTTTAGGCAGCGGGGCTGAGCAGTTCTTC,CASILGSGAEQFF
TRBJ2-3,many,TRBV7-2,.,TGTGCCAGCAGCTTAGCCTACACAGATACGCAGTATTTT,CASSLAYTDTQYF
TRBJ2-5,few,TRBV2,.,TGTGCCAGCAGCTCACAGGGTTCGGGTGAGACCCAGTACTTC,CASSSQGSGETQYF
TRBJ1-6,.,TRBV7-2,.,TGTGCCAGCAGCCCATCGGTGAATTCACCCCTCCACTTT,CASSPSVNSPLHF
TRBJ2-5,few,TRBV27,.,TGTGCCAGCAGTTTGGGCACCCAAGAGACCCAGTACTTC,CASSLGTQETQYF
TRBJ2-7,.,TRBV7-2,TRBD1,TGTGCCAGCAGCCCCGACAGGGGTACCTACGAGCAGTACTTC,CASSPDRGTYEQYF
TRBJ2-1,.,TRBV19,TRBD1,TGTGCCAGTAGTAGCTGGGACAGGTGGTCGCCCTACAATGAGCAGTTCTTC,CASSSWDRWSPYNEQFF
TRBJ1-1,many,TRBV30,.,TGTGCCTCCACTTTTGTCACTGAAGCTTTCTTT,CASTFVTEAFF
TRBJ2-5,.,TRBV9,TRBD2,TGTGCCAGCAGCGTAGGGTTTGGAGCGGGGGCCGAGACCCAGTACTTC,CASSVGFGAGAETQYF
TRBJ1-5,few,TRBV29-1,.,TGCAGCGTCCAAATCTCTCGGGGGGGTAGCAATCAGCCCCAGCATTTT,CSVQISRGGSNQPQHF
TRBJ2-1,few,TRBV2,.,TGTGCCAGCAGCTCTTCCCTCAATGAGCAGTTCTTC,CASSSSLNEQFF
TRBJ1-6,.,TRBV15,.,TGTGCCACTAAGACAGACTATAATTCACCCCTCCACTTT,CATKTDYNSPLHF
TRBJ1-5,few,TRBV6-5,.,TGTGCCAGCAGTTACTCCGGCGGGAGGGAGCAGCCCCAGCATTTT,CASSYSGGREQPQHF
TRBJ1-4,.,TRBV7-9,.,TGTGCCAGCAGCCTGCTGGGCGGGACTAATGAAAAACTGTTTTTT,CASSLLGGTNEKLFF
TRBJ1-2,.,TRBV30,.,TGTGCCTGGAGTGTAGACACTGACTATGGCTACACCTTC,CAWSVDTDYGYTF
TRBJ2-7,many,TRBV29-1,TRBD1,TGCAGCGGGGGGACAGGTGGATACGAGCAGTACTTC,CSGGTGGYEQYF
TRBJ1-1,few,TRBV27,TRBD1,TGTGCCAGCAGTCGAACAGGGGGCTTGGGTGAAGCTTTCTTT,CASSRTGGLGEAFF
TRBJ2-1,few,TRBV7-2,.,TGTGCCAGCAGCCCCCAGATTATCCGGGAAAATGAGCAGTTCTTC,CASSPQIIRENEQFF
TRBJ1-6,many,TRBV30,TRBD1,TGTGCCTGTCGGGACAGTAATAATTCACCCCTCCACTTT,CACRDSNNSPLHF
TRBJ1-5,.,TRBV7-8,.,TGTGCCAGCAGCTTAAGGCAGGGCCGGTATAGCAATCAGCCCCAGCATTTT,CASSLRQGRYSNQPQHF
TRBJ2-7,few,TRBV30,TRBD1,TGTGCCTGGTGCCAGGACAGGGACACCTACGAGCAGTACTTC,CAWCQDRDTYEQYF
TRBJ2-7,many,TRBV5-4,.,TGTGCCAGCAGCTTGGCCGGGGGAACCTACGAGCAGTACTTC,CASSLAGGTYEQYF
TRBJ2-5,.,TRBV28,TRBD1,TGTGCCAGCAGTTCTAACGACAGGGGCCTTCAAGAGACCCAGTACTTC,CASSSNDRGLQETQYF
TRBJ2-7,.,TRBV6-5,TRBD1,TGTGCCAGCAGGAGGGTAAAGGGGGCCCACGAGCAGTACTTC,CASRRVKGAHEQYF
TRBJ2-2,.,TRBV5-1,.,TGCGCCAGCAGCGTCTCCCGGGAGCTGTTTTTT,CASSVSRELFF
TRBJ1-2,.,TRBV6-5,.,TGTGCCAGCAGTGAACAGGGAATCTATGGCTACACCTTC,CASSEQGIYGYTF
TRBJ1-1,.,TRBV6-5,.,TGTGCCAGCAGATCCTTCTTCCAGGGTAACACTGAAGCTTTCTTT,CASRSFFQGNTEAFF
TRBJ2-3,.,TRBV2,.,TGTGCCAGCAGCATACAGGGCGCCCACGATACGCAGTATTTT,CASSIQGAHDTQYF
TRBJ2-5,few,TRBV2,.,TGTGCCAGCATGCTATATGACAGTACCCCGGAGACCCAGTACTTC,CASMLYDSTPETQYF
TRBJ2-1,.,TRBV30,.,TGTGCCTCGAGCCTGTCAGGGTACAATGAGCAGTTCTTC,CASSLSGYNEQFF
TRBJ2-1,.,TRBV11-2,.,TGTGCCAGCAGCTCGCTGAGATACAATGAGCAGTTCTTC,CASSSLRYNEQFF